These 25 T cell receptor beta chains were sequenced from one sample in a study of fetal regulatory T cell absence and autoimmunity. Assay used: immunoSEQ multiplex PCR; TCRdb lists only in-frame clones, some missing. The sample lists about 95,000 clones; about three quarters were seen once. The sequencing input was pancreas tissue. These receptors all come from a male donor with IPEX syndrome.

V and J are TRBV28 and TRBJ1-2; 7 bases agree with TRBD1. Germline V lookup: CDR1 MDHEN, CDR2 SYDVKM. This CDR3 is built from 15 residues. Germline trimming cut 3 bases from V and 5 bases from J; bases unmatched to any gene: 9. The CDR3 region is CASSFPGQERYGYTF. Written as DNA, the CDR3 is TGTGCCAGCAGTTTCCCCGGACAGGAACGATATGGCTACACCTTC.

This clone came up a few times. The J gene is TRBJ2-7, the V gene TRBV6-1, with D unclear. The CDR3 length is 14 residues. The ends were cut back, 0 bases at V and 0 bases at J, with 6 bases in the middle. The V gene's germline CDR1 is MNHNS and CDR2 SASEGT. This CDR3 is CASSEAGNSYEQYF. The CDR3 DNA reads as TGTGCCAGCAGTGAAGCAGGGAACTCCTACGAGCAGTACTTC.

This clone was seen only once. J is TRBJ2-1 and V is TRBV4-1; 11 nucleotides line up with TRBD1. The CDR3 is 14 amino acids. Unmatched junction bases numbered 2, after V lost 4 bases and J lost 6 bases. Germline-derived CDR1 and CDR2 are MGHRA and YSYEKL. In nucleotides, the CDR3 is TGCGCCAGCAGCCCCGGGACAGGGGGCAATGAGCAGTTCTTC. Protein sequence: CASSPGTGGNEQFF.

The gene calls are TRBV5-6 and TRBJ2-7; 10 bases map to TRBD1. The CDR3 has 14 residues. J was trimmed by 4 bases and V by 3 bases; bases with no gene match: 4. Germline V gene sequence: CDR1 SGHDT, CDR2 YYEEEE. CDR3 sequence (DNA): TGTGCCAGCAGCTGGGGACAGGGGCGGTACGAGCAGTACTTC. As protein: CASSWGQGRYEQYF.

The chain links TRBV6-5 to TRBJ2-2; D might be TRBD2 (6 bases). Germline CDR1 MNHEY, CDR2 SVGAGI. The CDR3 is made up of 14 amino acids. V was shortened by 0 bases and J by 5 bases, with 7 bases between the two germline ends. The CDR3 DNA is TGTGCCAGCAGTTACTCAGGAGGGACCGGGGAGCTGTTTTTT. It yields the protein CASSYSGGTGELFF.

The CDR3 sequence is CASSTGTGPHPEQFF. The CDR3 region has the DNA TGTGCCAGCAGCACTGGGACAGGCCCCCATCCAGAGCAGTTCTTC. The chain combines TRBV7-6 with TRBJ2-1; 8 nucleotides align to TRBD1. CDR3 length: 15 residues. Germline V gene lookup returns CDR1 SGHVS and CDR2 FNYEAQ. With V trimmed by 5 bases and J by 10 bases, 13 bases remained unmatched.

This rearrangement joins TRBV7-9 to TRBJ2-1; 8 nucleotides match TRBD2. Germline-derived CDR1 and CDR2 are SEHNR and FQNEAQ (reference sequence). CDR3 size: 16 residues. The V and J ends lost 0 bases and 4 bases, in that order; junction bases with no gene match: 5. The CDR3 DNA is TGTGCCAGCAGCTTAGCGGGGGCTAGCGGGTACAATGAGCAGTTCTTC. It yields the protein CASSLAGASGYNEQFF.

J is TRBJ2-7 and V is TRBV5-1; 9 nucleotides agree with TRBD1. The CDR3 runs to 14 residues. Trimming took 4 bases from V and 3 from J; bases not matched to a gene: 5. The V gene's germline CDR1 is SGHRS and CDR2 YFSETQ. The CDR3 DNA sequence: TGCGCCAGCAGCAGGGGACAGGGCGGCTACGAGCAGTACTTC. As protein: CASSRGQGGYEQYF.

This CDR3 reads CASSSWLDPLFSYEQYF. The CDR3 DNA is TGTGCCAGCAGCTCCTGGCTAGATCCCCTCTTCTCCTACGAGCAGTACTTC. The gene calls are TRBV7-2 and TRBJ2-7, with D uncertain. The CDR3 runs 17 residues. Trimming removed 4 bases from V and 0 bases from J, with 19 bases in between. Germline V gives CDR1 SGHTA, CDR2 FQGNSA.

The chain employs TRBV13 and TRBJ2-7; D remains unclear. Germline V gene data show CDR1 as PRHDT and CDR2 as FYEKMQ (reference sequence). CDR3 size: 12 residues. V lost 5 bases to trimming and J lost 5 bases, with 10 bases between them. CDR3 loop: CASSPSRNEQYF. The CDR3 region has the DNA TGTGCCAGCAGCCCGTCTAGGAACGAGCAGTACTTC.

Here the CDR3 DNA reads TGTGCCAGCAGCTTGGGACTAGCGGGGGGGCAGGGTCAGTTCTTC. Encoded protein: CASSLGLAGGQGQFF. The gene calls are TRBV5-4 and TRBJ2-1, with 14 bases that match TRBD2. This CDR3 contains 15 residues. V was pared by 0 bases and J by 13 bases, with 6 bases of the junction left unmatched. From germline, CDR1 is SGHNT and CDR2 YYREEE (reference sequence).

The V and J genes are TRBV5-8 and TRBJ1-5, with D unclear. The CDR3 has 13 amino acids. The V end lost 0 bases, the J end lost 6 bases, and 7 bases lay between the germline ends. CDR1 SGHTS and CDR2 YDEGEE come from the germline V gene. Here the CDR3 DNA reads TGTGCCAGCAGCTTGGGGGCGGCTCAGCCCCAGCATTTT. It is translated as CASSLGAAQPQHF.

The rearrangement joins TRBV2 to TRBJ2-1; 7 bases line up with TRBD2. The CDR3 is 12 amino acids. The germline V gene encodes CDR1 SNHLY and CDR2 FYNNEI. The junction had 3 bases not matched to a gene; V was cut back by 5 bases and J by 8 bases. CDR3 sequence reads: CASSPSGDEQFF. The CDR3 DNA follows: TGTGCCAGCAGTCCTAGCGGCGATGAGCAGTTCTTC.

Judged by abundance, this clone is medium-sized. Different DNA sequences within this sample yield the same CDR3. The J gene is TRBJ1-6, the V gene TRBV7-2, with 9 positions matching TRBD1. Per the germline V gene, CDR1 is SGHTA and CDR2 is FQGNSA. This CDR3 spans 15 amino acids. V lost 0 bases, J lost 6 bases, and 0 bases stayed unmatched. The CDR3 loop is CASSLAGQGNSPLHF. The CDR3 nucleotides read TGTGCCAGCAGCTTAGCGGGACAGGGTAATTCACCCCTCCACTTT.

This clone was counted only a few times. J is TRBJ2-1 and V is TRBV10-3; TRBD2 aligns across 11 bases. J gave up 1 base and V 10 bases, and 3 bases lay outside the gene matches. The CDR3 totals 14 residues. CDR1 and CDR2 (germline): ENHRY, SYGVKD. CDR3 in amino acids: CASRTSGSYNEQFF. For the CDR3, the DNA is TGTGCCAGCCGGACTAGCGGGTCCTACAATGAGCAGTTCTTC.

The chain links TRBV13 to TRBJ2-7; D gene unclear. V shed 2 bases and J shed 6 bases, with 8 bases lying between them. The CDR3 runs to 12 residues. The germline V gene encodes CDR1 PRHDT and CDR2 FYEKMQ (reference sequence). CDR3 DNA sequence: TGTGCCAGCAGCTTAAGTAGGGTCGAGCAGTACTTC. Translating gives CASSLSRVEQYF.

This clone was seen only a few times. CDR3 protein: CAWTPTRLSSYEQYF. CDR3 nucleotide sequence: TGTGCCTGGACCCCGACTAGATTGAGCTCCTACGAGCAGTACTTC. The V gene is TRBV30, the J gene TRBJ2-7, with D possibly being TRBD2 (6 bases). The germline CDR1 and CDR2 sequences are GTSNPN and SVGIG (reference sequence). The CDR3 loop spans 15 amino acids. V dropped 4 bases and J dropped 0 bases, with 16 bases sitting between them. Combining the CDR3 with reference TRBV30 and TRBJ2-7 gives the whole variable domain SQTIHQWPATLVQPVGSPLSLECTVEGTSNPNLYWYRQAAGRGLQLLFYSVGIGQISSEVPQNLSASRPQDRQFILSSKKLLLSDSGFYLCAWTPTRLSSYEQYFGPGTRLTVT.

The chain joins TRBV9 to TRBJ1-4; maybe TRBD1 (5 bases). The CDR3 runs to 15 residues. V lost 0 bases to trimming and J lost 0 bases, with 6 bases between them. The V gene's germline CDR1 is SGDLS and CDR2 YYNGEE. The CDR3 DNA sequence: TGTGCCAGCAGCGTAGGGACAACAACTAATGAAAAACTGTTTTTT. It yields the protein CASSVGTTTNEKLFF. The full variable domain, with the rest looked up from reference TRBV9 and TRBJ1-4, is DSGVTQTPKHLITATGQRVTLRCSPRSGDLSVYWYQQSLDQGLQFLIQYYNGEERAKGNILERFSAQQFPDLHSELNLSSLELGDSALYFCASSVGTTTNEKLFFGSGTQLSVL.

The CDR3 is CASSQGLAGAQYF. The CDR3 region has the DNA TGCGCCAGCAGCCAGGGACTAGCGGGGGCCCAGTACTTC. The chain joins TRBV4-3 to TRBJ2-5; 14 nucleotides line up with TRBD2. V lost 3 bases, J lost 9 bases, and 0 bases stayed unmatched. Germline CDR1 reads LGHNA; CDR2 reads YSLEER. The CDR3 sequence is 13 residues long.

The V call is TRBV5-4, the J call TRBJ2-7; D not resolved. V lost 4 bases and J 2 bases, leaving 4 bases between the germline ends. The CDR3 has 11 residues. The germline V gene encodes CDR1 SGHNT and CDR2 YYREEE (reference sequence). As DNA, the CDR3 is TGTGCCAGCAGCGGTGCCTACGAGCAGTACTTC. Amino acid sequence: CASSGAYEQYF.

The V call is TRBV6-1, the J call TRBJ1-5, with D possibly being TRBD1 (5 bases). CDR3 length: 15 amino acids. Between the trimmed V and J ends, which lost 8 bases and 1 base, there was a span of 15 bases. The germline gives CDR1 MNHNS, CDR2 SASEGT. Written as DNA, the CDR3 is TGTGCCAGCGAGGCAGGGAGAGTAAGCAATCAGCCCCAGCATTTT. Translation: CASEAGRVSNQPQHF.

This clone was counted a few times. The chain employs TRBV19 and TRBJ2-3; D call uncertain. The length of the CDR3 is 13 residues. Germline V CDR1 and CDR2: LNHDA, SQIVND (reference sequence). V was trimmed by 1 base and J by 1 base, leaving 3 bases between them. The CDR3 DNA is TGTGCCAGTAGTATAGTGGGCACAGATACGCAGTATTTT. This encodes CASSIVGTDTQYF.

J is TRBJ1-2 and V is TRBV7-2; no clear D. Germline CDR1 reads SGHTA; CDR2 reads FQGNSA. V lost 2 bases and J 4 bases, leaving 8 bases between the germline ends. The CDR3 spans 13 residues. CDR3 coding DNA: TGTGCCAGCAGCTTATATCATCCCTATGGCTACACCTTC. Its translation is CASSLYHPYGYTF.

J is TRBJ2-5 and V is TRBV6-4; 8 nucleotides line up with TRBD1. The length of the CDR3 is 12 residues. Germline V gene lookup returns CDR1 MRHNA and CDR2 SNTAGT. With 9 bases clipped from V and 5 bases from J, the junction kept 5 bases outside the gene matches. In DNA, the CDR3 is TGTGCCAGTTTTTCAGGGGGCGAGACCCAGTACTTC. Translated: CASFSGGETQYF.

The chain employs TRBV23-1 and TRBJ2-7; D assignment may be TRBD1 or TRBD2 (5 bases each). TRBV23-1 is an ORF for which the function is uncertain. Trimming left V 4 bases short and J 2 bases short, with 12 bases between. The CDR3 spans 14 residues. The CDR3 nucleotides read TGCGCCAGCAGTCTCCGGGACGGACCCTACGAGCAGTACTTC. Its translation: CASSLRDGPYEQYF.